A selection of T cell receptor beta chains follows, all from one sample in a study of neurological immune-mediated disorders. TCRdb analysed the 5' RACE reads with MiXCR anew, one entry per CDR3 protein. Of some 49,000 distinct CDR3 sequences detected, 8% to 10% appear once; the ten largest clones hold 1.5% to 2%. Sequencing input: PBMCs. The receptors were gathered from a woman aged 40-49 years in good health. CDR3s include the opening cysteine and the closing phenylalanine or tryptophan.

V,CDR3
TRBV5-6,CAISFGQGSEKLFF
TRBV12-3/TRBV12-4,CASSLLVETQYF
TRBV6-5,CASSPLRTGHQGAFF
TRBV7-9,CASEGFSGNTIYF
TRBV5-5,CASSSGLAGGETQYF
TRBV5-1,CASRPGTVYQETQYF
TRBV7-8,CASSLVLIGDETTYTF
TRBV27,CASSFSIEGAGEQYF
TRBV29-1,CSVLADTQYF
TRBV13,CASSLGAGSSGANVLTF
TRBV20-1,CSARVAGGNSPLHF
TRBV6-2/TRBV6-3,CASRYGTGYSPLHF
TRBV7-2,CASNRGGDRNYASTDTQYF
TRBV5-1,CASSSTSGLAEDEQFF
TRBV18,CASSPPGRVAFF
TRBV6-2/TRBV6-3,CASSYSTYGSRPQHF
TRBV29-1,CSVRLAGTYNEQFF
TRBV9,CASSPGRASQGEKLFF
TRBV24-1,CATSDSQGNTEAFF
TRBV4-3,CASSHRGEGLNEQFF
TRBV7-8,CASSLSGVNYGYTF
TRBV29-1,CSSGARGLTEAFF
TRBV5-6,CASHRGLRTDTQYF
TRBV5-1,CASNPRRAGVYNEQFF
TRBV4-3,CASSPNLMGANSPLHF
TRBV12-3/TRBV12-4,CASSSWRGSSYNEQFF
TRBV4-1,CASSQDQTVWNTEAFF
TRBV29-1,CSVEREMNTEAFF
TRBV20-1,CSASDGQSYEQYF
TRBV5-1,CASSQPHARRASYNEQFF
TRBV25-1,CASSESGRVNYGYTF
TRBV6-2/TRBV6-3,CASSYGASGRSYNEQFF
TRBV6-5,CASSARPSNTGELFF
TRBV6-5,CASSSGQGSFF
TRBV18,CASSPNRQYSYEQYF
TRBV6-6,CASSPLGEQFF
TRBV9,CASSVGSGGPETQYF
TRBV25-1,CASSVRGLMGNEQFF
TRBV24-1,CATSDLVNYGYTF
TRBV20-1,CSARNRVTYEQYF
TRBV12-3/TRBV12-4,CASSFLGEQYF
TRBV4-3,CASSQDPSSAINSPLHF
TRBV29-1,CSVETGDGGYTF
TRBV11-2,CASSLDPYIQETQYF
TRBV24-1,CATSDPDRNIFTEAFF
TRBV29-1,CSVEEEGGGYTF
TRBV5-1,CASSWGTGMNTEAFF
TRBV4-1,CASSQGLRIRDRGLAAFF
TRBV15,CATSRDGTGPNYGYTF
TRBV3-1,CASKGTIVGAGIYALETQYF
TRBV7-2,CASSYHRGTEAFF
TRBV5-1,CASRRARQNTEAFF
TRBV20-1,CSARPGFVVHYGYTF
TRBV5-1,CASRDLAGRIDNEQFF
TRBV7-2,CASSHPDNFYGYTF
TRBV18,CASSPSTTGGRGQYF
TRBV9,CASSVSHSGPNSYEQYF